One and the same sample provided the 3 T cell receptor beta chains below, sequenced in a study of cytotoxic CD8 clonotypes in ibrutinib-treated CLL. The assay was immunoSEQ multiplex PCR, and TCRdb's table has in-frame clones only and misses some. Of some 350,000 clones detected, 67% appear once; the ten largest clones hold roughly 6%. Material: PBMCs, obtained after 36 months of ibrutinib treatment. All receptors come from a human donor with chronic lymphocytic leukemia.

This chain uses TRBV2 with TRBJ1-3; D is unclear. V dropped 3 bases and J dropped 0 bases, with 6 bases sitting between them. The CDR3 has 14 residues. Germline-derived CDR1 and CDR2 are SNHLY and FYNNEI. The DNA for the CDR3 is TGTGCCAGCAGTGACAAGTACTCTGGAAACACCATATATTTT. It specifies CASSDKYSGNTIYF. Based on the CDR3 plus reference TRBV2 and TRBJ1-3, the full variable domain is EPEVTQTPSHQVTQMGQEVILRCVPISNHLYFYWYRQILGQKVEFLVSFYNNEISEKSEIFDDQFSVERPDGSNFTLKIRSTKLEDSAMYFCASSDKYSGNTIYFGEGSWLTVV.

The rearrangement uses TRBV4-1 and TRBJ1-4; D unresolved. CDR1 is MGHRA, CDR2 YSYEKL, per germline. CDR3 length equals 13 residues. V was cut by 0 bases and J by 7 bases, with 6 bases left in between. This CDR3 is CASSQDRLEKLFF. Written as DNA, the CDR3 is TGCGCCAGCAGCCAAGATAGGCTTGAAAAACTGTTTTTT.

The gene calls are TRBV4-3 and TRBJ1-1; the match to TRBD1 covers 9 bases. CDR3 length equals 15 residues. V gave up 2 bases and J gave up 5 bases; unmatched junction bases: 6. CDR1 is LGHNA and CDR2 is YSLEER in the germline V gene. In DNA form, the CDR3 reads TGCGCCAGCAGCCAACTTGACAGGGGGAAGACTGAAGCTTTCTTT. This encodes CASSQLDRGKTEAFF.